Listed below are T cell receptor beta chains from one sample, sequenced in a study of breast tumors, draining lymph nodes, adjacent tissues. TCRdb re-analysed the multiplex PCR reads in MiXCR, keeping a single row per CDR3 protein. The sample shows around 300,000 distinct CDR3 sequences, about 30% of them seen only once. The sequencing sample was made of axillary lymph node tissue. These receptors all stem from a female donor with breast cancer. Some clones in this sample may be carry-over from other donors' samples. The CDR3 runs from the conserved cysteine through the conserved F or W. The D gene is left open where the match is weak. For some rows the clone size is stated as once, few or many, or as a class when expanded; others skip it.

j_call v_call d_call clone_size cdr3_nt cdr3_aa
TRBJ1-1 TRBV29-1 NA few TGCAGCGGGAGGGTGGGCGACACTGAAGCTTTCTTT CSGRVGDTEAFF
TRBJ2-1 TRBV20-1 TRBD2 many TGCAGTGCGGCCGGACTAGCGGGAGGTACTGTTCATGAGCAGTTCTTC CSAAGLAGGTVHEQFF
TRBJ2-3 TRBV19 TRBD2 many TGTGCCAGTTCGGCGGGAGTTAACACAGATACGCAGTATTTT CASSAGVNTDTQYF
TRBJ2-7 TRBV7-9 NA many TGTGCCACTCAGCCCCAGGAAGTTTCCTACGAGCAGTACTTC CATQPQEVSYEQYF
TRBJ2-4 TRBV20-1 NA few TGCAGTGCCAGGGGGGGCCTTCAGGGCGTTAACATTCAGTACTTC CSARGGLQGVNIQYF
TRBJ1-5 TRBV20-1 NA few TGCAGTGCTAGAGTTGGAGCGGGGATGCGGAAAGAGACCCAGCATTTT CSARVGAGMRKETQHF
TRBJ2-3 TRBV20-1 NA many TGCAGTGCTAGAGATTCGATATCTTCGCAGTATTTT CSARDSISSQYF
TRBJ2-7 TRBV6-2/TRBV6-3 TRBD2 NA TGTGCCAGCAGTCCCCTAGCGGGAGGTCTTGTCTACGAGCAGTACTTC CASSPLAGGLVYEQYF
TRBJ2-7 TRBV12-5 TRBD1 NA TGTGCTAGTGCCCCTACAGGGGGCGCAGCACACGAGCAGTACTTC CASAPTGGAAHEQYF
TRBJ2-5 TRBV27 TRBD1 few TGTGCCAGCGGTAAGGGACAGAAGATTCAAGAGACCCAGTACTTC CASGKGQKIQETQYF
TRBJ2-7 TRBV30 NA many TGTGCCTGGAGACTATACATTGAGGGCGAGCAGTACTTC CAWRLYIEGEQYF
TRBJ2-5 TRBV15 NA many TGTGCCACCAGCAGGTTGGCAGCCCGGGAGACCCAGTACTTC CATSRLAARETQYF
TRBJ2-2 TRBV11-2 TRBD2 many TGTGCCAGCAGCTGGACTAGCGGGGACACCGGGGAGCTGTTTTTT CASSWTSGDTGELFF
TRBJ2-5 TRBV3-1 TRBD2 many TGTGCCAGCAGCCAAGTTCTGGGCGGGGGGGAGACCCAGTACTTC CASSQVLGGGETQYF